This T cell receptor beta chain was profiled in a study of T-cell memory formation after mild COVID-19. TCRdb used MiXCR to reprocess the 5' RACE reads, holding one entry per CDR3 protein. The sample records around 400,000 distinct CDR3 sequences, more than 20% being singletons. Germline V lookup: CDR1 SGHAT, CDR2 FQNNGV. J lost 1 base, V lost 6 bases, and 7 bases had no gene match. This CDR3 has 15 amino acids. The sample taken for sequencing was PBMCs or a T cell subset sorted from them (not recorded which). This chain links TRBV11-2 with TRBJ1-1, with TRBD1 matching over 8 bases. The TCR comes from an adult woman who had mild COVID-19 (a few samples of this study predate the infection). Cell type and time point are not known. The CDR3 loop reads CASRSRQGRNTEAFF. The CDR3 nucleotides read TGTGCCAGCAGATCAAGACAGGGGAGGAACACTGAAGCTTTCTTT.